A selection of T cell receptor beta chains follows, all from one sample in a study of blood T cell repertoires in COVID-19. The data were produced by immunoSEQ multiplex PCR, yet TCRdb's version contains in-frame clones alone and is incomplete. Counted here are over 85,000 clones, about 75% occurring once; the ten biggest clones make up 16%. The sequenced material came from peripheral blood. The source is a woman at least 80 years old with active or convalescent COVID-19. CDR3s include the opening cysteine and the closing phenylalanine or tryptophan. D genes are given only for firm matches.

v_gene,d_gene,CDR3aa
TRBV24-1,.,CATSDPGYRDTQYF
TRBV19,.,CASSNIGSYEQYF
TRBV2,TRBD2,CASSAGTSGRDTGELFF
TRBV29-1,.,CSVVAPRATDTQYF
TRBV27,TRBD1,CASSLGGWGTANEKLFF
TRBV6-1,TRBD2,CASSEALAGGPFATDTQYF
TRBV18,.,CASSPPDRGIPPGELFF
TRBV20-1,TRBD2,CAGEHYNEQFF
TRBV30,TRBD2,CAWSVWGSPSGRVGEQFF
TRBV28,.,CASSMTGSPLHF
TRBV5-6,TRBD2,CASSLQRDVGELFF
TRBV7-9,TRBD1,CASSTRWDRGDEQYF
TRBV5-1,TRBD2,CASTPGLGQETQYF
TRBV27,TRBD1,CASSRDRLGEQYF
TRBV21-1,.,CASSKSPRSNSGSGQVYNEQFF
TRBV4-3,.,CASSQDRRASYNEQFF
TRBV7-2,.,CASSLVNGGQQYF
TRBV11-3,.,CASSLFIGNTIYF
TRBV7-2,.,CASSLGALSYNEQFF
TRBV7-6,TRBD1,CASSPNGQGNSPLHF
TRBV19,.,CASTGSNYGYTF
TRBV20-1,.,CSASSRRSSGNTIYF
TRBV5-1,.,CASSLALKNEKLFF
TRBV6-4,.,CASSVERASYNEQFF